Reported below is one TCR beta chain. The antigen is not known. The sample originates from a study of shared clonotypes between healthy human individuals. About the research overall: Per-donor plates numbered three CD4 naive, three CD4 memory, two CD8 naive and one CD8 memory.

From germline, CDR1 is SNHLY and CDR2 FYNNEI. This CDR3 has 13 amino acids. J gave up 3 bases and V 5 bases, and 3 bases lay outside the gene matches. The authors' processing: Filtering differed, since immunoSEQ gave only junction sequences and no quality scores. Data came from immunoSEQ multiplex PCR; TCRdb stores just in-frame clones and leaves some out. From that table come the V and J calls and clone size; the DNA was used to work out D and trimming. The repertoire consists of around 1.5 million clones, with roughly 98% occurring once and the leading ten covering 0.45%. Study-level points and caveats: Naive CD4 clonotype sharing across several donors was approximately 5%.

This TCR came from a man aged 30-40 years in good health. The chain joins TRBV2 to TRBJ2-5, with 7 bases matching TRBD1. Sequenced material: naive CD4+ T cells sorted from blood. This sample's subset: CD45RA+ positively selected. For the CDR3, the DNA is TGTGCCAGCAGTTGGGACAGCGAAGAGACCCAGTACTTC. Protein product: CASSWDSEETQYF.